The subject of this entry is one T cell receptor (beta chain). PCR used 60 Vbeta primers and 13 Jbeta primers. Profiled with immunoSEQ multiplex PCR; TCRdb holds only in-frame clones, not every one. The data show about 270,000 clones, with under 80% seen just once and around 2% held by the top ten. The data were obtained in a study of cytomegalovirus exposure and HLA in healthy donors. This CDR3 spans 16 amino acids. The V end lost 5 bases, the J end lost 0 bases, and 16 bases lay between the germline ends. CDR1 is SGHNT, CDR2 YENEEA, per germline. The clonotype originates from a female donor in good health and CMV-seronegative. The specimen sequenced was PBMCs. The chain has TRBV11-3 and TRBJ1-1; D is ambiguous. CDR3: CASSPSDWGLNTEAFF. The CDR3, as DNA: TGTGCCAGCAGCCCCTCGGACTGGGGTTTGAACACTGAAGCTTTCTTT. Full variable domain (rest looked up from reference TRBV11-3 and TRBJ1-1): EAGVVQSPRYKIIEKKQPVAFWCNPISGHNTLYWYLQNLGQGPELLIRYENEEAVDDSQLPKDRFSAERLKGVDSTLKIQPAELGDSAVYLCASSPSDWGLNTEAFFGQGTRLTVV.